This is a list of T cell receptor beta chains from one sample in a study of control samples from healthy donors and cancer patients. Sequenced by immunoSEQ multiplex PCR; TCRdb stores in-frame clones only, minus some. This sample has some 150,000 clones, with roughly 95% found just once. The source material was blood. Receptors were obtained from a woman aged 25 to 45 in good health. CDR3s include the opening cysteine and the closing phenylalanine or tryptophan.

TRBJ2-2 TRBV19 CASSIDWGRELFF
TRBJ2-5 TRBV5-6 CASSGRQGARETQYF
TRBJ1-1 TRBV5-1 CASSYGTANTEAFF
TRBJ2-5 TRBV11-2 CASSALKGRQETQYF
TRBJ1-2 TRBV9 CASSEDGHYGYTF
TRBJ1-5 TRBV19 CASTKKGYQPQHF
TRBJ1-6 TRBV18 CASSPLGQNSPLHF
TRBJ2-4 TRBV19 CASSLFSGGVAKNIQYF
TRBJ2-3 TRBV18 CASSPPSQGRTDTQYF
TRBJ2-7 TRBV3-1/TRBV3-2 CASSQQSTGGEQYF
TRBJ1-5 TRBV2 CASSGTGTNQPQHF
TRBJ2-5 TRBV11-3 CASSLGISGGLEAQYF
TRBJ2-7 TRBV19 CASSSRVTYEQYF
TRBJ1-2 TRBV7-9 CASSLAGGAGYTF
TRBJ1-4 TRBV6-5 CASSSRDMSSGKLFF
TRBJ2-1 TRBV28 CASTDIGTSGGEYSDEQFF
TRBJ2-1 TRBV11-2 CASSPGGLYNEQFF
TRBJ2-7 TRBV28 CASSLRWDRVYEQYF
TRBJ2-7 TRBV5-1 CASSSKTGSYEQYF
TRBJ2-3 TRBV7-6 CASSLARDSTDTQYF
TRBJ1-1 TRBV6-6 CASSIQGMNTEAFF
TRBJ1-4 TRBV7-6 CASSPLDWATNEKLFF
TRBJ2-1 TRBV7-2 CASSFGGVKRNEQFF
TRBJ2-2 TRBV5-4 CASSSVARPTGELFF
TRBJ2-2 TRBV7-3 CASSLEPSEPGELFF
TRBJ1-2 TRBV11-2 CASSLGWDRSYGYTF
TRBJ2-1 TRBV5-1 CASSSEGLYNEQFF
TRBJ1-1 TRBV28 CATGDRGWTFF
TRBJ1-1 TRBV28 CASSTGTGLSEAFF